The text below deals with one T cell receptor (beta chain). Its antigen is currently unknown. The junction differs from germline at one of its ends, possibly a read error. Naivety among CD8 cells was defined by CD45RO negativity and positive CCR7 selection, thereby excluding terminally differentiated effector memory CD45RA+ cells. Germline V gene sequence: CDR1 MNHNY, CDR2 SVGAGI (reference sequence). This CDR3 spans 15 amino acids. The sample comes from a study of shared clonotypes between healthy human individuals. Study-level background: Three plates were used per donor for CD4 naive, three for CD4 memory, two for CD8 naive and one for CD8 memory.

Libraries were prepared by immunoSEQ multiplex PCR; TCRdb keeps only in-frame clonotypes and omits some of them. Altogether hundreds of thousands of clones are present, nearly 95% being singletons, with the ten largest covering 24%. Whole-study findings and limits: Sequencing depth was predicted to influence how clonotypes are shared among donors. The generation probabilities recorded for non-shared clonotypes fell below those of clonotypes shared by all four donors.

The chain is built from TRBV6-6 and TRBJ2-1, with 11 bases that match TRBD2. The receptor comes from a man aged 25-45 years in good health. What was sequenced was naive CD8+ T cells sorted from blood. The CDR3 coding sequence is TGTGCCAGCAGGTTTAGCGGGAGGGCGGACAACGAGCAGTTCTTC. It translates to CASRFSGRADNEQFF.